A selection of T cell receptor beta chains follows, all from one sample in a study of beta chain bispecific antibodies for T cell cancers. Each CDR3 protein gets one entry after TCRdb re-called the 5' RACE reads with MiXCR. The repertoire has 9,000 or so distinct CDR3 sequences, 2% to 2.5% of them found once; the top ten carry roughly 70%. Their recognized antigens are unknown. The sequences come from T cells from a healthy donor cultured with Jurkat leukemia cells, collected from a culture containing an anti-CD19 bispecific antibody. All receptors derive from a human donor in good health. Some clones in this sample may be carry-over from other donors' samples. Each CDR3 is given with its conserved first and last residue. D genes are given only for firm matches. Some rows mark clone size as missing; the rest say once, few, many or name a class of expanded clone.

>NA|many|TRBV20-1|TRBJ1-5
TGCAGTGCTCTAGACGTTAGCAATCAGCCCCAGCATTTT
CSALDVSNQPQHF
>TRBD1|many|TRBV5-6|TRBJ1-2
TGTGCCAGCAGCTTATGGGAGTGGGACAGGGTGGCGTCCGGCTATGGCTACACCTTC
CASSLWEWDRVASGYGYTF
>NA|many|TRBV5-5|TRBJ1-3
TGTGCCAGCAGCTTTTACGAAGTCGACTCTGGAAACACCATATATTTT
CASSFYEVDSGNTIYF
>NA|many|TRBV10-2|TRBJ2-5
TGCGCCAGCAGTGAACCTTACCAGCAGGAGGAGACCCAGTACTTC
CASSEPYQQEETQYF
>NA|few|TRBV27|TRBJ2-1
TGTGCCAGCAGTCCCCGGCCCTACAATGAGCAGTTCTTC
CASSPRPYNEQFF
>TRBD1|many|TRBV27|TRBJ2-7
TGTGCCAGCAGTTTATATCAGGGGGCAGGGGAGCAGTACTTC
CASSLYQGAGEQYF
>NA|many|TRBV5-1|TRBJ2-3
TGCGCCAGCAGCTTGGGCCCCACAGATACGCAGTATTTT
CASSLGPTDTQYF
>NA|many|TRBV20-1|TRBJ1-3
TGCAGTGCTAGGGAAATGTGGGGGGGCGAATACGGAAACACCATATATTTT
CSAREMWGGEYGNTIYF
>NA|many|TRBV4-1|TRBJ1-6
TGCGCCAGCAGCCCCAAGGGGGGGGCGTATAATTCACCCCTCCACTTT
CASSPKGGAYNSPLHF
>NA|many|TRBV7-9|TRBJ1-1
TGTGCCAGCAGCTTAAACGAGAACACTGAAGCTTTCTTT
CASSLNENTEAFF
>NA|many|TRBV5-4|TRBJ2-7
TGTGCCAGCAGCCCGGGATCAACACCCGCCGAGCAGTACTTC
CASSPGSTPAEQYF
>NA|many|TRBV11-2|TRBJ2-7
TGTGCCAGCAGCTACAGCGGAGCTACCTACGAGCAGTACTTC
CASSYSGATYEQYF
>NA|many|TRBV5-6|TRBJ1-1
TGTGCCAGCAGCTTGGGGGGCCGGAACACTGAAGCTTTCTTT
CASSLGGRNTEAFF
>NA|many|TRBV15|TRBJ1-3
TGTGCCACCAGCAGCTACTCCCGCTCTGGAAACACCATATATTTT
CATSSYSRSGNTIYF
>NA|many|TRBV18|TRBJ2-7
TGTGCCAGCTCACCGGGGGGATTTTCCTACGAGCAGTACTTC
CASSPGGFSYEQYF
>NA|medium-sized|TRBV11-2|TRBJ2-1
TGTGCCAGCAGCGGGAGTGAGGATTGGGATGAGCAGTTCTTC
CASSGSEDWDEQFF
>NA|many|TRBV3-1|TRBJ2-3
TGTGCCAGCAGCAAGGACTCCTTTAGCACAGATACGCAGTATTTT
CASSKDSFSTDTQYF
>TRBD2|many|TRBV29-1|TRBJ2-1
TGCAGCGTTTCTGGACTAGCGGGGGACCCCCGAGGATACAATGAGCAGTTCTTC
CSVSGLAGDPRGYNEQFF
>NA|many|TRBV6-2/TRBV6-3|TRBJ1-6
TGTGCCAGCAGTTACCGCGTCTCACCAAACAATTCACCCCTCCACTTT
CASSYRVSPNNSPLHF
>NA|many|TRBV5-5|TRBJ2-7
TGTGCCAGCAGCTCCAATACCTACGAGCAGTACTTC
CASSSNTYEQYF
>NA|many|TRBV7-9|TRBJ2-1
TGTGCCAGCCGCCCGGGAGACAATGAGCAGTTCTTC
CASRPGDNEQFF
>TRBD2|many|TRBV5-1|TRBJ2-3
TGCGCCAGCACTGACGGGGGGACTTCATGGGATACGCAGTATTTT
CASTDGGTSWDTQYF
>NA|many|TRBV5-4|TRBJ2-7
TGTGCCAGCAGGGGGGACTTGAGCTCCTACGAGCAGTACTTC
CASRGDLSSYEQYF
>TRBD1|few|TRBV5-4|TRBJ1-2
TGTGCCAGCACCTTGACAGGGGGCATTTACGGCTACACCTTC
CASTLTGGIYGYTF
>NA|many|TRBV5-1|TRBJ2-7
TGCGCCAGCAGCTTCCGACAGGCGACTTACGAGCAGTACTTC
CASSFRQATYEQYF
>TRBD2|many|TRBV28|TRBJ2-5
TGTGCCAGCAGGCGCAATTGGGGACTAGACAGCGAAGAGACCCAGTACTTC
CASRRNWGLDSEETQYF
>TRBD2|few|TRBV5-6|TRBJ2-7
TGTGCCAGCAGCTTCTCTAGCGGCATCTACGAGCAGTACTTC
CASSFSSGIYEQYF
>NA|many|TRBV6-1|TRBJ1-6
TGTGCCAGCAGTGATCAGGCAACCTCCTATAATTCACCCCTCCACTTT
CASSDQATSYNSPLHF
>TRBD1|many|TRBV3-1|TRBJ2-7
TGTGCCAGCAGCCAACTATCGATAGACAGGGCCCACGAGCAGTACTTC
CASSQLSIDRAHEQYF
>NA|many|TRBV4-1|TRBJ2-3
TGCGCCAGCAGCCGGACAGAAAGCACAGATACGCAGTATTTT
CASSRTESTDTQYF
>NA|many|TRBV28|TRBJ1-4
TGTGCCAGCAGTTTACCTTCATATAACGAACCCGCAACTAATGAAAAACTGTTTTTT
CASSLPSYNEPATNEKLFF
>NA|many|TRBV29-1|TRBJ1-2
TGCAGCGTTTTTCCGGGGACCGACTATGGCTACACCTTC
CSVFPGTDYGYTF
>NA|many|TRBV12-3/TRBV12-4|TRBJ2-5
TGTGCCAGCAGTTGGCTAAGCCAAGAGACCCAGTACTTC
CASSWLSQETQYF
>NA|many|TRBV11-2|TRBJ1-1
TGTGCCAGCAGTTTACTCGGGAGTTTAGAAGCTTTCTTT
CASSLLGSLEAFF
>TRBD1|many|TRBV5-1|TRBJ1-1
TGCGCCAGCAGCATGCGTCGGACAGGAACGAACACTGAAGCTTTCTTT
CASSMRRTGTNTEAFF
>NA|few|TRBV30|TRBJ2-1
TGTGCCTGGAGCTTCCTTCAGGGAAGTGAGCAGTTCTTC
CAWSFLQGSEQFF
>NA|many|TRBV11-3|TRBJ2-7
TGTGCCAGCAGCTTAGGAGGTTCGGCAGAGCAGTACTTC
CASSLGGSAEQYF
>TRBD2|many|TRBV10-1|TRBJ2-7
TGCGCCAGCAGTGAGTACGGACTAGCGGGGGGTACCGTGGACGAGCAGTACTTC
CASSEYGLAGGTVDEQYF
>NA|many|TRBV7-9|TRBJ2-5
TGTGCCAGCAGCAATGTTGATCGGACCGGACAAAACTTC
CASSNVDRTGQNF
>NA|few|TRBV7-8|TRBJ2-1
TGTGCCAGCAGCCTCCGTCCGGGGGTAGGCAATGAGCAGTTCTTC
CASSLRPGVGNEQFF
>TRBD1|many|TRBV6-6|TRBJ2-7
TGTGCCAGCACGGGACAGGAGTTCTCCTACGAGCAGTACTTC
CASTGQEFSYEQYF
>TRBD1|many|TRBV7-3|TRBJ1-1
TGTGCCAGCAGCTCAGGGGGCACTGAAGCTTTCTTT
CASSSGGTEAFF
>NA|many|TRBV6-5|TRBJ2-1
TGTGCCAGCAGTTACGACCAACGGTCCTACAATGAGCAGTTCTTC
CASSYDQRSYNEQFF
>NA|many|TRBV15|TRBJ1-1
TGTGCCACCAGCTTGGGACACCGTAGTTACACTGAAGCTTTCTTT
CATSLGHRSYTEAFF
>NA|many|TRBV7-9|TRBJ2-5
TGTGCCAGCAGCTCTCCAAAATCCGGACAGGGAGGGCCTCAAGAGACCCAGTACTTC
CASSSPKSGQGGPQETQYF
>NA|many|TRBV20-1|TRBJ1-5
TGCAGTGGCACGACCCCAGAGGGGGGCAATCAGCCCCAGCATTTT
CSGTTPEGGNQPQHF
>TRBD2|many|TRBV18|TRBJ2-4
TGTGCCAGCTCACTTACGGGTCTAGCGGGGGAAGCCAAAAACATTCAGTACTTC
CASSLTGLAGEAKNIQYF
>NA|NA|TRBV7-9|TRBJ2-5
TGTGCCAGCAGCTTAGTCACCACCGCGGAGACCCAGTACTTC
CASSLVTTAETQYF
>NA|many|TRBV27|TRBJ1-5
TGTGCCACCCGGGGGCTGGGGAATCAGCCCCAGCATTTT
CATRGLGNQPQHF
>TRBD2|many|TRBV25-1|TRBJ2-1
TGTGCCAGCAGTGAAGATCCTAGCGGAACCAATGAGCAGTTCTTC
CASSEDPSGTNEQFF